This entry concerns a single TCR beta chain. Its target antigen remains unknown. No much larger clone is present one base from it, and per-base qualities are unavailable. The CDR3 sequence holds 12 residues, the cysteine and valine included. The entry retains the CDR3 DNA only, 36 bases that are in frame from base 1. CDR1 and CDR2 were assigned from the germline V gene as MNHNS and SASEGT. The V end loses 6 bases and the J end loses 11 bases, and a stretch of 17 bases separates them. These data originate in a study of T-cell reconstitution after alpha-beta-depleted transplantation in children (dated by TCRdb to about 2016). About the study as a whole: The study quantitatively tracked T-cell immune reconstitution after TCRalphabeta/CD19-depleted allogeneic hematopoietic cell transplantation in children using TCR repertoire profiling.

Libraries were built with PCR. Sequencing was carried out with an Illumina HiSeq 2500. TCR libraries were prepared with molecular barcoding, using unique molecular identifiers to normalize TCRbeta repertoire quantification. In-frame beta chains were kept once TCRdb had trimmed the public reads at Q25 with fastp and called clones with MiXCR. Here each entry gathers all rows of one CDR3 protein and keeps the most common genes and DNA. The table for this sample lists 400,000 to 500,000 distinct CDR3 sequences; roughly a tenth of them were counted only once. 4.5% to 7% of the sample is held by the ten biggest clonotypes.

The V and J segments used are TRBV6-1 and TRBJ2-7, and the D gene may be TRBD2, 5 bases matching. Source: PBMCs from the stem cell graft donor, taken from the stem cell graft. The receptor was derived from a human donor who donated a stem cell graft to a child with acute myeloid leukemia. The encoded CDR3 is CASSPPGWEKYV. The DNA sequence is TGTGCCAGCAGCCCACCCGGGTGGGAGAAGTACGTC.